What follows are 12 T cell receptor beta chains derived from one specimen sequenced in a study of blood T cells in healthy people across ages. Primers used in a second PCR of roughly 7 to 12 cycles were a sample-barcoded 5' primer and a J-beta primer mix. TCRdb called the 5' RACE reads again in MiXCR, with one record for every CDR3 protein. The sample contains hundreds of thousands of distinct CDR3 sequences, 40% to 65% of which appear only once. Sequenced input: blood. Receptors were obtained from a woman aged 80 or over in good health.

V is TRBV20-1 and J is TRBJ2-3; 11 bases align to TRBD2. The CDR3 spans 17 residues. Per germline, CDR1 DFQATT and CDR2 SNEGSKA (reference sequence). V dropped 3 bases and J dropped 0; count of bases not matched to a gene: 8. As DNA, the CDR3 is TGCAGTGCTAGGGGGCCGGGACTAGCGGCAAGCACAGATACGCAGTATTTT. Translating gives CSARGPGLAASTDTQYF.

To note about this clonotype: This may be a read error: a much more frequent sequence differs by one nucleotide. The chain combines TRBV6-6 with TRBJ1-2; tentative D call: TRBD1 (5 bases). V was pared by 0 bases and J by 4 bases, with 9 bases between. Germline V gene lookup returns CDR1 MNHNY and CDR2 SVGAGI (reference sequence). This CDR3 contains 14 residues. The CDR3, as DNA: TGTGCCAGCAGTTACTCCGGGACGCGCTATGGCTACACCTTC. It specifies CASSYSGTRYGYTF.

This clonotype has a count of ten or more. This chain joins TRBV7-2 and TRBJ2-3; the match to TRBD2 covers 8 bases. The CDR3 has 16 residues. Germline V lookup: CDR1 SGHTA, CDR2 FQGNSA. J lost 2 bases, V lost 1 base, and 5 bases had no gene match. The CDR3 spells CASSLGRGGSTDTQYF. Written as DNA, the CDR3 is TGTGCCAGCAGCTTAGGGCGCGGGGGGTCCACAGATACGCAGTATTTT.

In this sample, this clonotype turned up a few times. An end of the junction differs from the germline gene, which may be a read error. The chain combines TRBV5-5 with TRBJ2-7, with 9 positions matching TRBD1. In germline, CDR1 is SGHKS, CDR2 YYEKEE (reference sequence). This CDR3 has 15 residues. DNA for the CDR3: TGTGCCAACAGCAGGGACAGGGAAAGGACCTACGAGCAGTACTTC. As protein: CANSRDRERTYEQYF. The whole variable domain, remainder taken from reference TRBV5-5 and TRBJ2-7, is DAGVTQSPTHLIKTRGQQVTLRCSPISGHKSVSWYQQVLGQGPQFIFQYYEKEERGRGNFPDRFSARQFPNYSSELNVNALLLGDSALYLCANSRDRERTYEQYFGPGTRLTVT.

This clonotype was observed a handful of times. This rearrangement joins TRBV30 to TRBJ1-6; D gene ambiguous. CDR1 and CDR2 from the germline V gene are GTSNPN and SVGIG (reference sequence). This CDR3 region has 12 residues. The V end lost 3 bases, the J end lost 8 bases, and 8 bases lay between the germline ends. CDR3 DNA sequence: TGTGCCTGGAGCTCCTTTGATTCACCCCTCCACTTT. Translated: CAWSSFDSPLHF.

This clonotype was seen many times. V usage is TRBV28 and J usage is TRBJ1-2; TRBD1 matches at 9 bases. Germline V gives CDR1 MDHEN, CDR2 SYDVKM. The CDR3 has 13 amino acids. V was pared by 6 bases and J by 8 bases, with 7 bases of the junction left unmatched. The CDR3 protein is CASRRGQGEGYTF. In DNA form, the CDR3 reads TGTGCCAGCAGACGGGGACAGGGTGAGGGCTACACCTTC.

The rearrangement links TRBV20-1 to TRBJ2-3; TRBD1 or TRBD2 may be the D gene (7 bases each). The CDR3 has 16 residues. Trimming removed 2 bases at V and 4 bases at J, with 19 bases between. In germline, CDR1 is DFQATT, CDR2 SNEGSKA (reference sequence). The CDR3 loop is CSARTAGQSGADTQYF. DNA for the CDR3: TGCAGTGCTAGAACAGCGGGACAGTCGGGAGCAGATACGCAGTATTTT.

This clonotype was counted at least ten times. V usage is TRBV6-6 and J usage is TRBJ1-5, with a tentative D call TRBD1 (5 bases). The CDR3 consists of 17 residues. The V gene lost 2 bases and the J gene lost 6 bases, with 20 bases spanning the gap. From germline, CDR1 is MNHNY and CDR2 SVGAGI (reference sequence). CDR3 loop: CASSYPGGGFGSQPQHF. The CDR3, as DNA: TGTGCCAGCAGTTACCCGGGCGGGGGTTTCGGCAGTCAGCCCCAGCATTTT.

This clonotype has at least ten counts. The chain couples TRBV6-5 to TRBJ1-3; tentatively, D is TRBD1 (6 bases). The CDR3 extends over 13 amino acids. Germline assignment: CDR1 MNHEY and CDR2 SVGAGI. V lost 8 bases and J 0 bases, leaving 8 bases between the germline ends. CDR3 nucleotide sequence: TGTGCCAGCGGCAGGGGCTCTGGAAACACCATATATTTT. Encoded protein: CASGRGSGNTIYF.

This clonotype was observed a few times. The chain couples TRBV2 to TRBJ2-3; tentative D call: TRBD2 (6 bases). Germline values: CDR1 SNHLY, CDR2 FYNNEI. Trimming pared 2 bases from V and 3 bases from J, leaving 9 bases between. The CDR3 consists of 14 residues. The CDR3 reads CASSERAGTDTQYF. The CDR3 DNA is TGTGCCAGCAGTGAAAGGGCGGGGACAGATACGCAGTATTTT.

This clonotype was seen more than once but under ten times. This chain uses TRBV21-1 with TRBJ1-5; the table's TRBD1 call for D was not verified on the DNA. TRBV21-1 is designated a pseudogene. There are 16 residues in the CDR3. CDR3 nucleotides: TGTGCCAGCAGCAAAGCGGGGCGTACTCCCAATCAGCCCCAGCATTTT. It yields the protein CASSKAGRTPNQPQHF.

This clonotype was seen ten or more times. The genes are TRBV29-1 and TRBJ2-1, with D unclear. The germline gives CDR1 SQVTM, CDR2 ANQGSEA. This CDR3 comprises 14 residues. Trimming cost V 2 bases and J 7 bases, with 15 bases left between them. CDR3 protein: CSVEPGYSSNEQFF. In DNA form, the CDR3 reads TGCAGCGTTGAACCAGGCTATTCATCAAATGAGCAGTTCTTC.